Included here is one T cell receptor beta chain sequence, with context. No antigen is known for it. It has no much larger one-base neighbor in the sample; base qualities were not kept. This specimen's time point label, interpreted: cells obtained before transplantation from donor or recipient. CD3+CD4+ and CD3+CD8+ populations were FACS-sorted from unstimulated pre-transplant donor and recipient cells taken from spleen or lymph nodes. Receptors were amplified or captured by the immunoSEQ multiplex PCR assay. In most patients, genomic DNA was isolated using the Qiagen DNeasy Blood and Tissue Kit and sent frozen to Adaptive Biotechnologies for TCR sequencing. Adaptive Biotechnologies carried out high-throughput TCR-beta CDR3 sequencing of genomic DNA for most patients. As for how the authors treated the data: Adaptive's ImmunoSEQ software supplied the TCR sequencing data for more than 15 patients, while MiXCR and VDJtools were used to process a few other patients. To correct CD4 versus CD8 sorting errors, any sequence found in both subsets at a frequency ratio below 5:1 was removed. CDR3 nucleotide sequences shared between donor and recipient were removed because their origin could not be assigned. At least 2-fold expansion over unstimulated cells and a minimum CFSE-low frequency of 0.002% (template counts) or 0.001% (read counts) were required for clones to be classified as alloreactive. Clones detected in sequenced pre-transplant spleen, lymph node, or MLR CFSE-low populations of the donor or recipient were defined as mappable. Cumulative frequency of alloreactive clones was calculated as a percentage of all sequences weighted by copy number. TCRdb's version of the immuneACCESS table is confined to in-frame rearrangements and falls short of the full clone set. An unresolved V gene accounts for under half of the shortfall where checked; the remainder is of unknown origin. That table supplies the V and J calls and clone size; D and trimming were determined from the DNA. Counted in this sample were roughly 100,000 clones; over 85% of them appeared once. Approximately 1% of the sample comes from the top ten.

For CDR1 and CDR2, the germline V gene (reference sequence) lists MNHNY and SVGAGI. The CDR3 sequence holds 9 residues, the cysteine and phenylalanine included. Just CDR3 DNA is preserved here, 27 bases in frame from base 1. Cut back by 9 bases and 7 bases, the V and J ends lie 6 bases apart. This entry is derived from a study of graft-versus-host responses after intestinal transplantation (dated by TCRdb to the early 2020s). Notes on the research overall: The transplants that recipients got were multivisceral, liver-intestinal, or isolated intestinal. Anti-thymocyte globulin induction was given to all recipients, followed by maintenance tacrolimus and steroids for around three years. After intestinal transplantation, graft-versus-host and host-versus-graft alloreactive T cell clones in the graft, circulation and bone marrow were tracked using bulk TCR-beta CDR3 sequencing. To identify alloreactive clones, pre-transplant mixed lymphocyte reaction products were sequenced and compared with unstimulated pre-transplant donor and recipient T cells. A cohort of under 30 intestinal transplant recipients, including one retransplant, was enrolled, and a few patients lacking pretransplant specimens were excluded. A peak of at least 4% donor T cells among recipient peripheral blood mononuclear cells was the definition used for donor T cell macrochimerism. Instead of going to the commercial service, samples from a few later patients were sequenced in-house on an Illumina MiSeq and processed with MiXCR. Summary of the overall study and its limitations: In patients with donor T cell macrochimerism, the allografts had high GvH to HvG T cell clonal ratios. Conclusions were limited by the relatively low number and heterogeneity of intestinal transplant patients. GvH clones were detected in recipient bone marrow, and some of these GvH clones were observed earlier in ileal mucosa or blood, consistent with an intestinal mucosal origin. Peak levels of circulating GvH clones were associated with declines in HvG clones early after transplant.

This clonotype was sampled from a human donor who received an intestinal transplant. The specimen comprised unstimulated CD8+ T cells sorted from spleen or lymph node cells, sampled before intestinal transplant. The rearranged chain carries TRBV6-6 and TRBJ2-5, and TRBD2 may be the D gene, going by 6 matching bases. The CDR3 region reads CARGGTQYF. The sequenced DNA: TGTGCCAGGGGAGGGACCCAGTACTTC.